Given below is one T cell receptor (beta chain) in context. The antigen remains unidentified. These data originate in a study of cytomegalovirus exposure and HLA in healthy donors. Study-wide context: About 80 million unique TCRs, all from HLA-typed donors, were included in an early release of the data. The study's findings and limits: The study carried out a later analysis of TCR beta sequences. It associated some 17,000 of them with specific HLA alleles at a false discovery rate of 0.05. On later analysis, the bulk of CMV-associated TCR beta chains appeared to be HLA-restricted.

All donors participated as healthy donors of bone marrow. PCR used 60 Vbeta primers and 13 Jbeta primers. The assay was immunoSEQ multiplex PCR, and TCRdb's table has in-frame clones only and misses some. Of approximately 210,000 clones in the sample, approximately 86% were seen once. The CDR3 totals 14 residues. Germline V gene data show CDR1 as SGHNT and CDR2 as YYREEE (reference sequence). V was pared by 5 bases and J by 7 bases, with 18 bases between. The TCR originated in a woman between 18 and 30 years old in good health and CMV-seronegative. Sequencing was done on a sample of PBMCs. The V call is TRBV5-4, the J call TRBJ1-1, with a weak D call TRBD1 (6 bases). The CDR3 DNA sequence: TGTGCCAGCAGTACGCGGCCGGGACACCGTGAAGCTTTCTTT. It codes for CASSTRPGHREAFF.